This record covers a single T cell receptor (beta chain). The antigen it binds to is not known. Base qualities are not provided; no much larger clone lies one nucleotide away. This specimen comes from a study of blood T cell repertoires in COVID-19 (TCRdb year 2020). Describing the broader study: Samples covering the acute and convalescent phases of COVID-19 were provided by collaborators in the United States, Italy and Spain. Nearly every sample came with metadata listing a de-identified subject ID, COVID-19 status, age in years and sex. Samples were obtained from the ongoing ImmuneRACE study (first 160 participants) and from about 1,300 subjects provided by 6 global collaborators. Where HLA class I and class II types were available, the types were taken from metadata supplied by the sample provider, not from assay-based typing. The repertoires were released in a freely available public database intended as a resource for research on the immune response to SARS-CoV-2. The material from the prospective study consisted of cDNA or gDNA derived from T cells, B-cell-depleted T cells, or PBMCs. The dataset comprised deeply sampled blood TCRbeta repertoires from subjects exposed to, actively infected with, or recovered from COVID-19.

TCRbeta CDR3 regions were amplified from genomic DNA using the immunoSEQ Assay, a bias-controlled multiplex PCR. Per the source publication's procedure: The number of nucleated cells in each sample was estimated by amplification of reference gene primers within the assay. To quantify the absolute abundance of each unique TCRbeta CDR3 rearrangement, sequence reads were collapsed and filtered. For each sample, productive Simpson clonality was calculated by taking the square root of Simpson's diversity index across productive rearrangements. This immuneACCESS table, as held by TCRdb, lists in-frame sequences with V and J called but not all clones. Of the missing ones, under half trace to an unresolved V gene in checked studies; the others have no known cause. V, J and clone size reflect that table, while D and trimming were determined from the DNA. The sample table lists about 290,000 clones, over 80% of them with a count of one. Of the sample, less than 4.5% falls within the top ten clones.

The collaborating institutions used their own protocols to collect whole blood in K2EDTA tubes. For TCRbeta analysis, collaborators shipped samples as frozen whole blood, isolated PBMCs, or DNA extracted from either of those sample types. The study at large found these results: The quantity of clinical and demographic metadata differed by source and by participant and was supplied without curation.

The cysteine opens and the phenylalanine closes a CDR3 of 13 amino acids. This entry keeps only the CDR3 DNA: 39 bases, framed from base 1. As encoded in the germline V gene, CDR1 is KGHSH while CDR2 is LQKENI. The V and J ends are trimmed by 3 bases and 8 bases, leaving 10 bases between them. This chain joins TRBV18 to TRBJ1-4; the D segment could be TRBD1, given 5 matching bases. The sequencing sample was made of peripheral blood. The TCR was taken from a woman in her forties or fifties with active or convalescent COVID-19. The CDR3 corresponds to CASSPQGGEKLFF. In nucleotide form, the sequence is TGTGCCAGCTCACCGCAGGGAGGCGAAAAACTGTTTTTT.